The 11 T cell receptor beta chains in this list originate from one sample, sequenced in a study of tumor and adjacent non-tumor tissue in lung cancer. This sample's RNA came from whole unsorted tissue. More than 3 cm separated this lung sample from the edge of the tumor. TCRbeta libraries were built with three rounds of nested PCR, modified from ARM-PCR. Using its own MiXCR run on the multiplex PCR reads, TCRdb lists one record per CDR3 protein. The data contain about 110,000 distinct CDR3 sequences, around 57% of them singletons. Sequenced input: distant non-tumor lung tissue. These receptors all stem from a man aged 55 to 70 with non-small cell lung cancer.

About this clonotype itself: This may arise from a read error, as a much more abundant clone is one base away. V usage is TRBV6-2 or TRBV6-3 and J usage is TRBJ2-7; D is ambiguous. This CDR3 is 13 amino acids long. Per the germline V gene, CDR1 is MNHEY and CDR2 is SVGEGT. Written as DNA, the CDR3 is TGTACCAGCAGACCCGAGAACACCTACGAGCAGTACTTC. It yields the protein CTSRPENTYEQYF.

The chain carries TRBV14 and TRBJ2-1; no reliable D call. The CDR3 has 13 amino acids. V was cut by 5 bases and J by 12 bases, with 17 bases left in between. Per germline, CDR1 SGHDN and CDR2 FVKESK. The CDR3 bases are TGTGCCAGCAGCTCCAACCTAAACAGTGGGCAGTTCTTC. This gives the protein CASSSNLNSGQFF. Looking up the rest from reference TRBV14 and TRBJ2-1 gives the full variable domain: EAGVTQFPSHSVIEKGQTVTLRCDPISGHDNLYWYRRVMGKEIKFLLHFVKESKQDESGMPNNRFLAERTGGTYSTLKVQPAELEDSGVYFCASSSNLNSGQFFGPGTRLTVL.

This chain links TRBV7-9 with TRBJ2-5; the D gene is possibly TRBD1 (5 bases). The germline V gene encodes CDR1 SEHNR and CDR2 FQNEAQ (reference sequence). V was shortened by 2 bases and J by 0 bases, with 7 bases between the two germline ends. This CDR3 is 14 amino acids long. CDR3 sequence reads: CASSLQGYQETQYF. In nucleotides, the CDR3 is TGTGCCAGCAGCTTACAGGGCTACCAAGAGACCCAGTACTTC.

In its sample, this clonotype was seen many times. The chain has TRBV21-1 and TRBJ2-4; TRBD1 is taken as the D call from the table, unchecked against the DNA. TRBV21-1 corresponds to a pseudogene. This CDR3 region has 14 residues. CDR3 coding DNA: TGTGCCAGCCCTACCCAGACACGGGAAAACATTCAGTACTTC. Amino acids: CASPTQTRENIQYF.

As regards this clonotype: A much larger clone differs from this one at a single base, so this may be a read error. The rearrangement joins TRBV7-8 to TRBJ2-1; D gene ambiguous. This CDR3 is built from 13 residues. V was trimmed by 3 bases and J by 8 bases, leaving 11 bases between them. Germline assignment: CDR1 SGHVS and CDR2 FQNEAQ. CDR3 DNA: TGTGCCAGCAGCTTGCGACTCGCGTATGAGCAGTTCTTC. Protein: CASSLRLAYEQFF.

The V and J genes are TRBV20-1 and TRBJ1-5; no definite D call. The CDR3 has 15 residues. Looked up from germline, CDR1 is DFQATT and CDR2 is SNEGSKA (reference sequence). Trimming cost V 7 bases and J 1 base, with 17 bases left between them. The CDR3 loop is CSVGNDTESNQPQHF. DNA for the CDR3: TGCAGTGTGGGGAATGACACGGAAAGCAATCAGCCCCAGCATTTT.

This clonotype has ten or more counts. The rearrangement links TRBV12-3 or TRBV12-4 to TRBJ2-1; D is unclear. Trimming cost V 6 bases and J 0 bases, with 9 bases left between them. CDR3 length equals 14 residues. DNA of the CDR3: TGTGCCAGCAGCCCCCTGAGCTCCTACAATGAGCAGTTCTTC. Residues: CASSPLSSYNEQFF.

As to this clonotype: No conserved phenylalanine or tryptophan ends this CDR3, so it is likely a read error. The rearrangement joins TRBV29-1 to TRBJ2-1; tentative D call: TRBD2 (5 bases). This CDR3 spans 15 amino acids. From germline, CDR1 is SQVTM and CDR2 ANQGSEA. The CDR3 is CSVEGSHNSYNEQFC. In DNA, the CDR3 is TGCAGCGTCGAGGGTAGTCACAACTCCTATAATGAGCAGTTCTGC.

To note about this clonotype: A clone one base away is much larger, so this may be a read error. This rearrangement joins TRBV5-5 to TRBJ2-7, with a weak D call TRBD1 (6 bases). The CDR3 runs 14 residues. CDR1 is SGHKS, CDR2 YYEKEE, per germline (reference sequence). CDR3 amino acids: CASSPGRGRDEQHF. As DNA, the CDR3 is TGTGCCAGCAGCCCGGGCAGGGGTCGGGACGAGCAGCACTTC.

The chain recombines TRBV15 with TRBJ2-7; D remains unclear. The CDR3 runs to 13 residues. Trimming cost V 3 bases and J 3 bases, with 9 bases left between them. Looked up from germline, CDR1 is LNHNV and CDR2 is YYDKDF (reference sequence). The CDR3 spells CATSSGPLYEQYF. The CDR3, as DNA: TGTGCCACCAGCAGTGGTCCTCTCTACGAGCAGTACTTC.

In regard to this clonotype: This sequence may be a read error, since a much larger clone differs from it by one base. For the CDR3, the DNA is TGTGCCAGCAATAACCATGGAGGGGGCATCAATCAGCCCCAGCATTTT. This sequence encodes CASNNHGGGINQPQHF. This sequence joins TRBV12-3 or TRBV12-4 and TRBJ1-5; 7 positions match TRBD1. This CDR3 is built from 16 residues. Losses at the gene ends were 7 bases for V and 3 bases for J; bases not matched to a gene: 12.